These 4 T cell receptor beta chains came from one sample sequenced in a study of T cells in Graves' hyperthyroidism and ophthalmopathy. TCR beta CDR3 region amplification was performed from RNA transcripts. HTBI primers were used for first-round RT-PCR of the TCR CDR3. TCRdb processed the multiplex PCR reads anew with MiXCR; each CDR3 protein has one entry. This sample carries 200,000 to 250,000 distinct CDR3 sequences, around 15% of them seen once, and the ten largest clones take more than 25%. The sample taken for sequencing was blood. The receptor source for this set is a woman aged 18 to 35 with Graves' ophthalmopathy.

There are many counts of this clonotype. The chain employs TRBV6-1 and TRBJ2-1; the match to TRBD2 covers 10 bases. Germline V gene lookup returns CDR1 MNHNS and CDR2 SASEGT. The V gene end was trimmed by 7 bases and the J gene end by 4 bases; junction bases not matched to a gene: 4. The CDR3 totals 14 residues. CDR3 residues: CASKGTSVYNEQFF. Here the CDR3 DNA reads TGTGCCAGCAAGGGGACTAGCGTATACAATGAGCAGTTCTTC.

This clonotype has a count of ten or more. In DNA form, the CDR3 reads TGTGCCAGCAGTACAACCTTCACTGAAGCTTTCTTT. Its protein product is CASSTTFTEAFF. This chain joins TRBV28 and TRBJ1-1, with D uncertain. V shed 5 bases and J shed 4 bases, with 8 bases lying between them. This CDR3 is built from 12 residues. Germline V gene lookup returns CDR1 MDHEN and CDR2 SYDVKM.

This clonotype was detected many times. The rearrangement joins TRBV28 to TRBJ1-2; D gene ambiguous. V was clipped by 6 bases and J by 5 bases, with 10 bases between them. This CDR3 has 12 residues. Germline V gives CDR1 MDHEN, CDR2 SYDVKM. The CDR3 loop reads CASRLTEYGYTF. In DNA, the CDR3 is TGTGCCAGCAGACTTACCGAGTATGGCTACACCTTC.

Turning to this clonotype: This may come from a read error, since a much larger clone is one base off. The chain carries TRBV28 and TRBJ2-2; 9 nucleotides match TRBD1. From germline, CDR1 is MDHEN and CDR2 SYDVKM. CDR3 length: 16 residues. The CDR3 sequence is CASSSRPGQGGLGASF. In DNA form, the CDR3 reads TGTGCCAGCAGTTCGCGCCCGGGACAGGGTGGGTTGGGAGCTTCCTTT.